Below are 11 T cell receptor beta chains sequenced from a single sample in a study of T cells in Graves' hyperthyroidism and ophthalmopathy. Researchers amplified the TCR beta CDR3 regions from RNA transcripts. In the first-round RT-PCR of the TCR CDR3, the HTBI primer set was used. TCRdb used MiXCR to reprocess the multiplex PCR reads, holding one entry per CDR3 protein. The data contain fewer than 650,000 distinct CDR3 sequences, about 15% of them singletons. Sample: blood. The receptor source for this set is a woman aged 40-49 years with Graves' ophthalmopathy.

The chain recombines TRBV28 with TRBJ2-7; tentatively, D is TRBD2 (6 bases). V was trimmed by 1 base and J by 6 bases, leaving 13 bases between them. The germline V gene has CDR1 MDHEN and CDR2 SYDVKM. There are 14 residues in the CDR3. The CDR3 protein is CASSLLAGPGEQYF. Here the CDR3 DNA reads TGTGCCAGCAGTTTATTGGCGGGACCCGGCGAGCAGTACTTC. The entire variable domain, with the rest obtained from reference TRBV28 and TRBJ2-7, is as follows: DVKVTQSSRYLVKRTGEKVFLECVQDMDHENMFWYRQDPGLGLRLIYFSYDVKMKEKGDIPEGYSVSREKKERFSLILESASTNQTSMYLCASSLLAGPGEQYFGPGTRLTVT.

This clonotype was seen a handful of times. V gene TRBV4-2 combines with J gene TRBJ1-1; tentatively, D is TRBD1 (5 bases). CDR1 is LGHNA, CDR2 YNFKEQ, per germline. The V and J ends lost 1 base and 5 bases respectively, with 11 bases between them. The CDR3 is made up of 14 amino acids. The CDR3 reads CASSQGAGGTEAFF. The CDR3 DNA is TGTGCCAGCAGCCAAGGGGCGGGGGGGACTGAAGCTTTCTTT.

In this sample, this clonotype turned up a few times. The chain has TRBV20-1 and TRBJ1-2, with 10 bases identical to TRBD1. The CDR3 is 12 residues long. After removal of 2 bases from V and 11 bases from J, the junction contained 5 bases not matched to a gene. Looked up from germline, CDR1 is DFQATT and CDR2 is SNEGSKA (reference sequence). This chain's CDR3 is CSARRGQGKYTF. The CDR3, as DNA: TGCAGTGCTAGACGGGGACAGGGGAAGTACACCTTC.

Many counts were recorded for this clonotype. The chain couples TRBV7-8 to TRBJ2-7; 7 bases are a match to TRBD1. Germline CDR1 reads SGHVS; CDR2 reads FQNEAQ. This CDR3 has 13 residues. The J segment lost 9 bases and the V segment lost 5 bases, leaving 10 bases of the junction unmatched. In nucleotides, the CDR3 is TGTGCCAGCAGCAAAGCGTGGGACAGAGGGCAGTACTTC. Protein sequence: CASSKAWDRGQYF.

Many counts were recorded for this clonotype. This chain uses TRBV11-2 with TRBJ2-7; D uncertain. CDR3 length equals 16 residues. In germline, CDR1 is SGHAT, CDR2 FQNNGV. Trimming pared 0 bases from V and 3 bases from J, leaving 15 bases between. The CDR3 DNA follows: TGTGCCAGCAGCTTAGATTTTGGTATGAGGCGCTACGAGCAGTACTTC. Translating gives CASSLDFGMRRYEQYF.

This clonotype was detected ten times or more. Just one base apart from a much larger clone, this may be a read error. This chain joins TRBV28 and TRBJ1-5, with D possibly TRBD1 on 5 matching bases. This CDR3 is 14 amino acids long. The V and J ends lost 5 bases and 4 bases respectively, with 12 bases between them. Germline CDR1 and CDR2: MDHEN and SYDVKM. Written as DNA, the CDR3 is TGTGCCAGCAGTGAGGAGACAGAAAATCAGCCCCAGCATTTT. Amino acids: CASSEETENQPQHF.

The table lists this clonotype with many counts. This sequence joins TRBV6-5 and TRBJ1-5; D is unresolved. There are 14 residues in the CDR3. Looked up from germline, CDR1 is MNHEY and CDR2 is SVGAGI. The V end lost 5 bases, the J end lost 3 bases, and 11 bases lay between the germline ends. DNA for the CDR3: TGTGCCAGCAGTAATCATGGGTTCAATCAGCCCCAGCATTTT. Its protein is CASSNHGFNQPQHF.

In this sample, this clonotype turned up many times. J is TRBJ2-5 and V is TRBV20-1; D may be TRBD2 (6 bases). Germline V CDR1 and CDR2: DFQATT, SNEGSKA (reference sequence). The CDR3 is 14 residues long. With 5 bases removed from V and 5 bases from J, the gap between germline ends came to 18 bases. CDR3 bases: TGCAGTGCTCGACGAGGGTCTAGCGCTGAGACCCAGTACTTC. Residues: CSARRGSSAETQYF.

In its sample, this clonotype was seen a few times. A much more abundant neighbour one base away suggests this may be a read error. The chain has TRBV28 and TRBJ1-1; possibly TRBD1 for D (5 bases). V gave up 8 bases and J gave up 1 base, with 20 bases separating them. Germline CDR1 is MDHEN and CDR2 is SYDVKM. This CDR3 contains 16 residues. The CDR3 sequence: CASPKPGAVKNTEAFF. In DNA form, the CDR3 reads TGTGCCAGCCCGAAACCCGGGGCAGTGAAGAACACTGAAGCTTTCTTT.

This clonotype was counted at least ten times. The CDR3 DNA reads TGTGCCAGCAGTCCCAGGGGAGAGATGAACACTGAAGCTTTCTTT. It translates to CASSPRGEMNTEAFF. The V call is TRBV28, the J call TRBJ1-1; maybe TRBD1 (6 bases). The CDR3 runs 15 residues. The germline V gene has CDR1 MDHEN and CDR2 SYDVKM. With 5 bases removed from V and 0 bases from J, the gap between germline ends came to 13 bases.

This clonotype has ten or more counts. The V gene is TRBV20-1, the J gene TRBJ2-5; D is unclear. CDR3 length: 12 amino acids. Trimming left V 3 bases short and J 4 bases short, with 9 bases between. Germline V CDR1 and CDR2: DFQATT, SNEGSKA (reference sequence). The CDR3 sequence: CSARDVRETQYF. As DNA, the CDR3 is TGCAGTGCTAGGGACGTGAGAGAGACCCAGTACTTC.